This TCR beta chain was recovered during a study of blood T cell repertoires in COVID-19. Looking at the study overall: Specimens from acute and convalescent COVID-19 originated in the United States, Italy and Spain.

Living in under 30 US areas, the participants were between about 18 and 100 years of age. During the 2 weeks before they entered the study, exposed participants had met someone with a PCR-confirmed or clinician-diagnosed COVID-19 case. Methods used by the authors: Amplification of reference gene primers was used by the study to estimate nucleated cell counts. Measured with immunoSEQ multiplex PCR; TCRdb has only the in-frame clones, and not every one. The V and J calls and clone size are taken from that table; D and trimming were inferred from the DNA. Of 150,000 or so clones listed, over 80% are singletons. Germline V lookup: CDR1 SGHKS, CDR2 YYEKEE (reference sequence). Trimming left V 3 bases short and J 4 bases short, with 10 bases between. This CDR3 is 13 amino acids long.

This TCR was sampled from a man between 65 and 79 years old who had been exposed to COVID-19. The chain combines TRBV5-5 with TRBJ1-1; D remains unclear. Sequencing used PBMCs or T cells enriched from blood (not recorded which). The CDR3 loop is CASSYIRSTEAFF. The CDR3 nucleotides read TGTGCCAGCAGCTACATAAGGAGCACTGAAGCTTTCTTT.